This TCR beta chain was obtained from a study of blood T cell repertoires in COVID-19. The wider study: The United States, Italy and Spain were the sources of the acute and convalescent COVID-19 samples.

Authors' processing steps: Counts of nucleated cells, estimated from reference gene primer amplification, were obtained. Generated by immunoSEQ multiplex PCR, the TCRdb table keeps only in-frame clones and is missing some. V and J calls and clone size are those listed in that table; D and trimming were worked out from the DNA. In the table there are tens of thousands of clones, approximately 91% of which are singletons. Germline CDR1 and CDR2: KGHSH and LQKENI. V was cut by 3 bases and J by 0 bases, with 12 bases left in between. The CDR3 is 15 amino acids. The table lists this clone with a count of one.

This receptor was obtained from a woman aged 45-59 years with active or convalescent COVID-19. The sample was peripheral blood. The genes are TRBV18 and TRBJ2-7; TRBD2 is a possible D gene (6 bases). DNA of the CDR3: TGTGCCAGCTCACCCGGAAGCGGGTCCTCCTACGAGCAGTACTTC. This translates into CASSPGSGSSYEQYF.